This TCR beta chain was captured by sequencing in a study of T cell responses to AZD1222 COVID-19 vaccine. Pooled in the analysis were second doses at about 4 or about 12 weeks. The repertoire was sequenced with immunoSEQ multiplex PCR; TCRdb's copy has only in-frame clones and lacks some. The table shows tens of thousands of clones, with 86% occurring only once. Germline CDR1 reads LGHNT; CDR2 reads FRNRAP. The V and J ends lost 1 base and 6 bases respectively, with 19 bases between them. CDR3 size: 17 residues. The TCR originated in an adult who received the AZD1222 COVID-19 vaccine. Sequenced here: peripheral blood, sampled 28 days after the second AZD1222 dose. V gene TRBV12-5 combines with J gene TRBJ2-1; D is uncertain. CDR3 in amino acids: CASGLATRSSSGNEQFF. The CDR3 nucleotides read TGTGCTAGTGGTTTGGCCACACGTAGTAGCTCGGGCAATGAGCAGTTCTTC. The entire variable domain, with the rest obtained from reference TRBV12-5 and TRBJ2-1, is as follows: DARVTQTPRHKVTEMGQEVTMRCQPILGHNTVFWYRQTMMQGLELLAYFRNRAPLDDSGMPKDRFSAEMPDATLATLKIQPSEPRDSAVYFCASGLATRSSSGNEQFFGPGTRLTVL.